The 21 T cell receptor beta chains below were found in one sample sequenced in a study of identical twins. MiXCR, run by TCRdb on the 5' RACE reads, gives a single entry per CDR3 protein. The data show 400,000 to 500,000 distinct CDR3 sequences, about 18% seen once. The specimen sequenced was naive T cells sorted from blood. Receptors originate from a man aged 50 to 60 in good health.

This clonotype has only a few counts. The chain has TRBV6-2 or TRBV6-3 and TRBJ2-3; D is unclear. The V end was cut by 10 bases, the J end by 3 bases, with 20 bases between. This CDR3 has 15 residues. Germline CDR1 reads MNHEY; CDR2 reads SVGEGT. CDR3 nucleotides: TGTGCCACCCAACTCCTAAACTCTCGGACAGATACGCAGTATTTT. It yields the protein CATQLLNSRTDTQYF.

CDR3 region: CATSGTGVNTQYF. The CDR3 DNA reads as TGTGCCACCAGCGGGACAGGGGTTAACACGCAGTATTTT. V gene TRBV24-1 combines with J gene TRBJ2-3; 10 bases match TRBD1. V gave up 7 bases and J gave up 9 bases; unmatched junction bases: 6. Germline V lookup: CDR1 KGHDR, CDR2 SFDVKD. This CDR3 is 13 amino acids long.

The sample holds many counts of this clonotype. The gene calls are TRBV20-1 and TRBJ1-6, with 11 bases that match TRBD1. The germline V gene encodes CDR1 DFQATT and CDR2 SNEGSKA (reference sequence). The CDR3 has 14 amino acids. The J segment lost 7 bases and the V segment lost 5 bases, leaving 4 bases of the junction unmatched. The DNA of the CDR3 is TGCAGTGCTCCGGACAGGGGGCAGAATTCACCCCTCCACTTT. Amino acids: CSAPDRGQNSPLHF.

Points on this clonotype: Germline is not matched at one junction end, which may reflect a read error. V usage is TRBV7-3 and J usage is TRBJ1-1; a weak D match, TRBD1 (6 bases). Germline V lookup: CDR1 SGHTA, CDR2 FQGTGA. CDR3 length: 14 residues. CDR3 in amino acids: CAGSSPGEETEAFF. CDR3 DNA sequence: TGTGCCGGCAGCTCGCCAGGGGAGGAAACTGAAGCTTTCTTT.

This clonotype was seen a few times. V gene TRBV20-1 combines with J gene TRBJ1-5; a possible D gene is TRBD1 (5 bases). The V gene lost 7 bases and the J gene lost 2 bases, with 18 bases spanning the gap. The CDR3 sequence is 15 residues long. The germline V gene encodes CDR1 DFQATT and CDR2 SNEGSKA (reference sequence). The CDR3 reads CSGTGGGRGNQPQHF. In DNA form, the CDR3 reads TGCAGTGGGACCGGGGGGGGTCGGGGCAATCAGCCCCAGCATTTT.

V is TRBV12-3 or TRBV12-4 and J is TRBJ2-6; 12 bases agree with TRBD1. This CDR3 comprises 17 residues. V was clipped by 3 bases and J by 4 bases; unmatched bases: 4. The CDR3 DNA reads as TGTGCCAGCAGTTTCCGGGACAGGGGGCGCGGGGCCAACGTCCTGACTTTC. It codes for CASSFRDRGRGANVLTF.

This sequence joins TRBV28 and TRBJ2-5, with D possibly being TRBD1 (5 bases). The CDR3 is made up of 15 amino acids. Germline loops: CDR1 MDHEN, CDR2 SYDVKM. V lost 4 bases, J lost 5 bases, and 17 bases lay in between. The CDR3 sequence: CASSSPQGRAETQYF. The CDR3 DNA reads TGTGCCAGCAGTTCTCCCCAGGGCAGGGCGGAGACCCAGTACTTC.

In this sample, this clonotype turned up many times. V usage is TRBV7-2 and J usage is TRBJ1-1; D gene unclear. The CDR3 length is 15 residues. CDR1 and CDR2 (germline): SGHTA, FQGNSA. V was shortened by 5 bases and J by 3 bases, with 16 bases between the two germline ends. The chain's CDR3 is CASSPGVNRDTEAFF. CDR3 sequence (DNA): TGTGCCAGCAGCCCCGGGGTGAACAGAGACACTGAAGCTTTCTTT.

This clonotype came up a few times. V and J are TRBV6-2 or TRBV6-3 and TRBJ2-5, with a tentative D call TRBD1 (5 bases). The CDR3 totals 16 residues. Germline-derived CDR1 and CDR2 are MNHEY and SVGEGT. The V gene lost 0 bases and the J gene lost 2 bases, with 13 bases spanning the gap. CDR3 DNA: TGTGCCAGCAGTTACTCGAGGTCCAGACAGCAAGAGACCCAGTACTTC. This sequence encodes CASSYSRSRQQETQYF.

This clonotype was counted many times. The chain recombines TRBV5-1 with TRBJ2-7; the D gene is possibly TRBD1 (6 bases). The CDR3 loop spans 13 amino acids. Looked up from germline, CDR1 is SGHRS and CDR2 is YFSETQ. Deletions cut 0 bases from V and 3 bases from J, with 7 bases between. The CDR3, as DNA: TGCGCCAGCAGCTTGGAGGGGGTCTACGAGCAGTACTTC. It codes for CASSLEGVYEQYF.

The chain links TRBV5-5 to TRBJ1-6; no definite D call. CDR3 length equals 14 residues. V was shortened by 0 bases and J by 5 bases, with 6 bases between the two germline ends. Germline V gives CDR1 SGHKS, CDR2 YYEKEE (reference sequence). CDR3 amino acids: CASSLGRDNSPLHF. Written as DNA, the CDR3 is TGTGCCAGCAGCTTGGGACGGGATAATTCACCCCTCCACTTT. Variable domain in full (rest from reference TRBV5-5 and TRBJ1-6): DAGVTQSPTHLIKTRGQQVTLRCSPISGHKSVSWYQQVLGQGPQFIFQYYEKEERGRGNFPDRFSARQFPNYSSELNVNALLLGDSALYLCASSLGRDNSPLHFGNGTRLTVT.

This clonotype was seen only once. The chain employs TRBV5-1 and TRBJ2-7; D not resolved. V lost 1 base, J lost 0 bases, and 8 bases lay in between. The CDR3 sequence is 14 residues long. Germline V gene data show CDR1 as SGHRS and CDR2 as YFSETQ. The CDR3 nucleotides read TGCGCCAGCAGCTTGAGAGCTAGCTCCTACGAGCAGTACTTC. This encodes CASSLRASSYEQYF.

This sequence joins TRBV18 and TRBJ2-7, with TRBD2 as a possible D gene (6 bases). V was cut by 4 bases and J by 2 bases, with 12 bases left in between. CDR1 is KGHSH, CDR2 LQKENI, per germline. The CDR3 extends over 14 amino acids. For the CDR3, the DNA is TGTGCCAGCTCACGCGGCAGGGAGGCCTACGAGCAGTACTTC. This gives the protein CASSRGREAYEQYF.

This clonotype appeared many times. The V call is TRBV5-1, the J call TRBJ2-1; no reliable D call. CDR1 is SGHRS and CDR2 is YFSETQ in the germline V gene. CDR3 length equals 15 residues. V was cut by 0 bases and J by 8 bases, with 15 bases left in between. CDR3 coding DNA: TGCGCCAGCAGCTTGGGAGGCACCCTGGTCCATGAGCAGTTCTTC. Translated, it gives CASSLGGTLVHEQFF.

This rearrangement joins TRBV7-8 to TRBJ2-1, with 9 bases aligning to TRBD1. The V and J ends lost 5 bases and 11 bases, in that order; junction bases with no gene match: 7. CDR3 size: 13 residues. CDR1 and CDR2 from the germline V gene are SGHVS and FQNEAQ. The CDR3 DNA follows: TGTGCCAGCAGCAAAGGACAGGGGAGTAAGCAGTTCTTC. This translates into CASSKGQGSKQFF.

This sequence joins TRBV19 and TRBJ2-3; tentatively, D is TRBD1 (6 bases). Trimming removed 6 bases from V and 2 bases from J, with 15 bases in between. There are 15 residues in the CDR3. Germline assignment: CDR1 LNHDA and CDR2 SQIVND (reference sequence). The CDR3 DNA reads TGTGCCAGTAGCAGGGGACCAAAGAACACAGATACGCAGTATTTT. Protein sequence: CASSRGPKNTDTQYF.

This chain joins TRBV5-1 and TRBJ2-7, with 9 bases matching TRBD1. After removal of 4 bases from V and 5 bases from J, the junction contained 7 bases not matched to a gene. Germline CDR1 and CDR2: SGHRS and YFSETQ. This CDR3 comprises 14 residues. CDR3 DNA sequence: TGCGCCAGCAGCCTGTGGACAGGGGAGGACGAGCAGTACTTC. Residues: CASSLWTGEDEQYF.

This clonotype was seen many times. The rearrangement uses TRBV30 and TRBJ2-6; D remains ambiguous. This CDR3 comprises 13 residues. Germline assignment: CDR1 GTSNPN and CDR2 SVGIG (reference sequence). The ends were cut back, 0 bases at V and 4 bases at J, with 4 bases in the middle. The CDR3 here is CAWSVRGANVLTF. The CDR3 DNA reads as TGTGCCTGGAGTGTTCGGGGGGCCAACGTCCTGACTTTC. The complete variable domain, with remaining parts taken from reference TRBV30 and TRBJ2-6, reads SQTIHQWPATLVQPVGSPLSLECTVEGTSNPNLYWYRQAAGRGLQLLFYSVGIGQISSEVPQNLSASRPQDRQFILSSKKLLLSDSGFYLCAWSVRGANVLTFGAGSRLTVL.

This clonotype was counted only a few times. The CDR3 DNA is TGCAGTGCTTCCGACGGCGTCTACACAGATACGCAGTATTTT. It codes for CSASDGVYTDTQYF. The V call is TRBV20-1, the J call TRBJ2-3, with D uncertain. Trimming pared 5 bases from V and 2 bases from J, leaving 14 bases between. The CDR3 sequence is 14 residues long. Germline V CDR1 and CDR2: DFQATT, SNEGSKA (reference sequence).

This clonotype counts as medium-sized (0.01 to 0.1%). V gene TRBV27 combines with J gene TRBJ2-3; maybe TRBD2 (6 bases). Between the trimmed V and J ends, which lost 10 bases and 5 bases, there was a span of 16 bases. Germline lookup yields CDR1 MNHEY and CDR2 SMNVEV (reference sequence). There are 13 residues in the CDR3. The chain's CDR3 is CATGGTSEDTQYF. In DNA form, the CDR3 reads TGTGCCACCGGTGGGACTTCAGAAGATACGCAGTATTTT.

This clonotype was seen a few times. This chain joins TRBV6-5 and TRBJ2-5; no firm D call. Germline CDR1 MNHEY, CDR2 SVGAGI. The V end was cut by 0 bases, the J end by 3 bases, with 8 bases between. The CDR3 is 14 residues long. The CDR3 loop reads CASSYSFGKETQYF. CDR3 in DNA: TGTGCCAGCAGTTACTCCTTTGGAAAAGAGACCCAGTACTTC.